Listed below are T cell receptor beta chains from one sample, sequenced in a study of shared clonotypes between healthy human individuals. Sequenced by immunoSEQ multiplex PCR; TCRdb stores in-frame clones only, minus some. The sample yields approximately 480,000 clones, 75% to 80% seen once. Input material: PBMCs. Receptors originate from a woman aged 35 to 49 in good health. Some clones in this sample may be carry-over from other donors' samples. CDR3s include the opening cysteine and the closing phenylalanine or tryptophan.

v_call cdr3_aa
TRBV30 CAWRWSGGQETQYF
TRBV7-2 CSVRGSRTDTQYF
TRBV28 CASSLWGQGEIEQYF
TRBV7-8 CASSLGRSDTQYF
TRBV6-1 CASSGTGTAYEQYF
TRBV5-6 CASSVQGTGGEQFF
TRBV11-2 CASSLGGGTYNEQFF
TRBV5-1 CASSLGPIGEQYF
TRBV7-9 CASSLSRQDYGYTF
TRBV6-1 CASSDTGPYNEQFF
TRBV5-1 CASSLVLAGDEQFF
TRBV21-1 CASTREMWGAFYEQYF
TRBV4-3 CASSMTGNTGELFF
TRBV28 CASRTGYVVRPDTQYF
TRBV7-8 CASSLVEGADEKLFF